Each of the 9 T cell receptor beta chains below was sequenced from the same sample in a study of blood T cell repertoires in COVID-19 (TCRdb year 2020). The library was made by the immunoSEQ multiplex PCR assay. TCRdb re-hosts the immuneACCESS table, in-frame sequences only. Its copies lack some clones; in the studies checked, an unresolved V gene accounts for under half of them, and the cause for the rest is not known. In this sample the table shows 35,000 or so clones, around 90% of which occur a single time. The ten largest clones add up to roughly 6.1% of the sample. The sample taken for sequencing was peripheral blood. These receptors came from a human donor in a cohort sampled during active COVID-19.

The chain links TRBV5-5 to TRBJ2-7; tentative D call: TRBD1 (5 bases). Trimming removed 0 bases from V and 2 bases from J, with 9 bases in between. The V gene's germline CDR1 is SGHKS and CDR2 YYEKEE (reference sequence). The CDR3 is made up of 14 amino acids. CDR3 residues: CASSLAAGTYEQYF. Written as DNA, the CDR3 is TGTGCCAGCAGCTTGGCGGCAGGGACCTACGAGCAGTACTTC.

The table lists this clone with a count of one. This chain links TRBV29-1 with TRBJ1-1; no clear D gene. The CDR3 spans 12 residues. From germline, CDR1 is SQVTM and CDR2 ANQGSEA. V was cut by 3 bases and J by 7 bases, with 12 bases left in between. The CDR3 loop reads CSVDMGPREAFF. CDR3 DNA: TGCAGCGTTGACATGGGCCCTCGTGAAGCTTTCTTT.

The chain has TRBV27 and TRBJ2-1; the match to TRBD1 covers 7 bases. Unmatched junction bases numbered 15, after V lost 7 bases and J lost 15 bases. The V gene's germline CDR1 is MNHEY and CDR2 SMNVEV (reference sequence). The CDR3 runs to 13 residues. The CDR3 DNA is TGTGCCAGCACCATACCCGGGACAGCCCCCCTGTTCTTC. Its protein is CASTIPGTAPLFF.

V is TRBV6-5 and J is TRBJ1-3; D is uncertain. Per the germline V gene, CDR1 is MNHEY and CDR2 is SVGAGI. The length of the CDR3 is 14 residues. V was cut by 6 bases and J by 0 bases, with 9 bases left in between. The CDR3 DNA reads as TGTGCCAGCAGCCCCCCGGGCTCTGGAAACACCATATATTTT. Amino acids: CASSPPGSGNTIYF.

In nucleotides, the CDR3 is TGTGCCAGCAGGGGGACTAGCGGGAGGTTTGATACGCAGTATTTT. It is translated as CASRGTSGRFDTQYF. The chain couples TRBV2 to TRBJ2-3, with TRBD2 identical over 15 bases. V gave up 6 bases and J gave up 6 bases; unmatched junction bases: 4. The germline V gene encodes CDR1 SNHLY and CDR2 FYNNEI. The CDR3 is 15 residues long. The variable domain in full, with the rest retrieved from reference TRBV2 and TRBJ2-3, is EPEVTQTPSHQVTQMGQEVILRCVPISNHLYFYWYRQILGQKVEFLVSFYNNEISEKSEIFDDQFSVERPDGSNFTLKIRSTKLEDSAMYFCASRGTSGRFDTQYFGPGTRLTVL.

This clone was recorded only once. This chain joins TRBV6-6 and TRBJ2-7; 10 bases agree with TRBD2. Germline values: CDR1 MNHNY, CDR2 SVGAGI (reference sequence). CDR3 size: 15 residues. Trimming took 4 bases from V and 5 from J; bases not matched to a gene: 8. DNA of the CDR3: TGTGCCAGCAGTTTGGAACTAGCGGGGACAAACGAGCAGTACTTC. Translating it yields CASSLELAGTNEQYF.

The chain couples TRBV5-6 to TRBJ2-7; D is perhaps TRBD1 (5 bases). The CDR3 has 13 amino acids. Deletions cut 2 bases from V and 1 base from J, with 7 bases between. Germline loops: CDR1 SGHDT, CDR2 YYEEEE. This CDR3 is CASSFRGSYEQYF. CDR3 DNA: TGTGCCAGCAGCTTTAGGGGTTCCTACGAGCAGTACTTC.

This chain connects TRBV5-1 to TRBJ2-3; D is perhaps TRBD1 (5 bases). V shed 0 bases and J shed 2 bases, with 7 bases lying between them. CDR1 and CDR2 from the germline V gene are SGHRS and YFSETQ. CDR3 length equals 14 residues. CDR3 sequence reads: CASSLGQYTDTQYF. For the CDR3, the DNA is TGCGCCAGCAGCTTGGGACAGTACACAGATACGCAGTATTTT.

V usage is TRBV2 and J usage is TRBJ1-5; tentative D call: TRBD1 (5 bases). Germline loops: CDR1 SNHLY, CDR2 FYNNEI. This CDR3 has 14 amino acids. V lost 2 bases and J lost 2, with 7 bases in between. CDR3: CASSEQGRNQPQHF. CDR3 DNA: TGTGCCAGCAGTGAACAGGGTCGCAATCAGCCCCAGCATTTT.